This T cell receptor beta chain was documented in a study of Ad26.COV2.S vaccination and SARS-CoV-2 variants. Treatment here: around 19 received Ad26.COV2.S at low or high dose, single or two shots; roughly 5 received placebo; per-sample allocation not given. Samples came from day 63 after the first vaccine or placebo injection. In germline, CDR1 is SGHVS, CDR2 FNYEAQ. The junction had 2 bases not matched to a gene; V was cut back by 1 base and J by 2 bases. This CDR3 has 15 residues. Produced via immunoSEQ multiplex PCR; TCRdb's table is partial and in-frame only. This sample has 440,000 or so clones; approximately 90% occur once, and the top ten carry 1.5% to 2%.

This TCR was sampled from a person aged 18-65 years who received the Ad26.COV2.S COVID-19 vaccine or a placebo. V usage is TRBV7-6 and J usage is TRBJ2-5; 9 positions agree with TRBD2. The source was peripheral blood, collected in a trial of Ad26.COV2.S vaccine versus placebo. CDR3 nucleotides: TGTGCCAGCAGCTTAGTGCTAGCGGGGCAAGAGACCCAGTACTTC. Encoded protein: CASSLVLAGQETQYF.